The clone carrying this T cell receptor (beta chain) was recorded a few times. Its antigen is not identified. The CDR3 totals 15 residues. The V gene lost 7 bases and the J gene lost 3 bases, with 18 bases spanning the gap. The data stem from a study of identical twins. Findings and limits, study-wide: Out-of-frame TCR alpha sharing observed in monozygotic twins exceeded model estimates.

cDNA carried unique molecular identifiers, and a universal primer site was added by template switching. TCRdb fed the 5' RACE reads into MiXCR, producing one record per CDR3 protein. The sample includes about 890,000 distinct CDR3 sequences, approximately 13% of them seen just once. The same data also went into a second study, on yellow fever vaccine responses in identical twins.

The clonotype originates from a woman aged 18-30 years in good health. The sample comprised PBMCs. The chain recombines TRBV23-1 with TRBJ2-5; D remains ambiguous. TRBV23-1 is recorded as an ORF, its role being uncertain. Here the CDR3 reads CASTPGKKIEETQYF. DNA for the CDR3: TGCGCCAGCACTCCGGGCAAAAAGATAGAAGAGACCCAGTACTTC.